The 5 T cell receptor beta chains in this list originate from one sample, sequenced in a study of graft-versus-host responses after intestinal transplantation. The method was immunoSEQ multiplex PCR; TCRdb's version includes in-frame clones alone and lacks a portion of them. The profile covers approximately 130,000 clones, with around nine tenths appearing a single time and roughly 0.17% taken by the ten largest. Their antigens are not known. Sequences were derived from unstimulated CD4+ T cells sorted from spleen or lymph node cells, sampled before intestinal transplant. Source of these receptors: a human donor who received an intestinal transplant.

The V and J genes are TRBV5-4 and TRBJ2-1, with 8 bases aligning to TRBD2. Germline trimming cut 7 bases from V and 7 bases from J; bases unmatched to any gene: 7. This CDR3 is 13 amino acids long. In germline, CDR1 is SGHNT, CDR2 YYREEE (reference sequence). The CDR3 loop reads CASLLGGGNEQFF. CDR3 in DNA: TGTGCCAGCCTTCTCGGGGGGGGGAATGAGCAGTTCTTC. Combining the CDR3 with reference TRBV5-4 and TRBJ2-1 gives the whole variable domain ETGVTQSPTHLIKTRGQQVTLRCSSQSGHNTVSWYQQALGQGPQFIFQYYREEENGRGNFPPRFSGLQFPNYSSELNVNALELDDSALYLCASLLGGGNEQFFGPGTRLTVL.

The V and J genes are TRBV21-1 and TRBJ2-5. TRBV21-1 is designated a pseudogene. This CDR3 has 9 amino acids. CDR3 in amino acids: CASEETQYF. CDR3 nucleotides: TGTGCCAGCGAAGAGACCCAGTACTTC.

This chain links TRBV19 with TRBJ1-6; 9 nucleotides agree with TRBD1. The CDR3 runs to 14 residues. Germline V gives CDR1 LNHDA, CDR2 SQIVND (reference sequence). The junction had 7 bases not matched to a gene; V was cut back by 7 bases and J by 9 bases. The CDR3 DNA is TGTGCCAGTAATCCACAGGGGGCCGGTTCACCCCTCCACTTT. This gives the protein CASNPQGAGSPLHF.

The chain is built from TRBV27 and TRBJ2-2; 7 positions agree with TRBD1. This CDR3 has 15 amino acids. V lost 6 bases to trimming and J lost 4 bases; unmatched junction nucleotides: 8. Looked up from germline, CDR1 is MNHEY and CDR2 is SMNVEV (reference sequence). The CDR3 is CASRGVGGFTGELFF. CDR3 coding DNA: TGTGCCAGCAGAGGGGTAGGGGGCTTCACCGGGGAGCTGTTTTTT.

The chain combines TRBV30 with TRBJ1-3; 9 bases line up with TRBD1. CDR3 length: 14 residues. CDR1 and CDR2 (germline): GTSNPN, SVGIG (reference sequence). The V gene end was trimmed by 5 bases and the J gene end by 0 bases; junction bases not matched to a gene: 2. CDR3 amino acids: CAWDRGTSGNTIYF. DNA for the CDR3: TGTGCCTGGGACAGGGGGACCTCTGGAAACACCATATATTTT.